The 21 T cell receptor beta chains reported below all come from one sample, sequenced in a study of blood T cells in healthy people across ages. The authors ran a second PCR of 7 to 11 cycles using a sample-barcoded 5' primer and a J-beta primer mix. TCRdb recomputed calls from the 5' RACE reads with MiXCR, one row per CDR3 protein. The sample includes fewer than 900,000 distinct CDR3 sequences, approximately 39% of them seen just once. Sequencing input: blood. These receptors were taken from a woman aged 60-75 years in good health.

The chain uses TRBV2 and TRBJ1-2; perhaps TRBD1 as D (6 bases). Trimming cost V 8 bases and J 7 bases, with 17 bases left between them. The CDR3 is made up of 13 amino acids. Germline CDR1 is SNHLY and CDR2 is FYNNEI. The CDR3 sequence is CASVVTGAGGYTF. The CDR3 DNA is TGTGCCAGCGTGGTGACGGGGGCGGGTGGCTACACCTTC.

A word on this clonotype: This sequence may be a read error, since a much larger clone differs from it by one base. The chain is built from TRBV7-2 and TRBJ2-3; D not resolved. Trimming removed 3 bases from V and 8 bases from J, with 9 bases in between. The germline CDR1 and CDR2 sequences are SGHTA and FQGNSA. This CDR3 region has 12 residues. The CDR3 coding sequence is TGTGCCAGCAGCTTTGTGGCAGGTACGCAGTATTTT. It is translated as CASSFVAGTQYF.

The V gene is TRBV7-2, the J gene TRBJ2-3; D is uncertain. V lost 5 bases and J 2 bases, leaving 8 bases between the germline ends. Per germline, CDR1 SGHTA and CDR2 FQGNSA. This CDR3 is built from 13 residues. The CDR3, as DNA: TGTGCCAGCAGCGACTCCTACACAGATACGCAGTATTTT. Translation: CASSDSYTDTQYF.

The CDR3 sequence: CASSLPSTGGHGYTF. The CDR3 DNA is TGTGCCAGCAGTCTACCATCGACAGGGGGCCATGGCTACACCTTC. The J gene is TRBJ1-2, the V gene TRBV28; 10 nucleotides line up with TRBD1. CDR3 size: 15 residues. V trimming: 5 bases; J trimming: 6 bases; junction bases outside the gene matches: 9. Germline V gene sequence: CDR1 MDHEN, CDR2 SYDVKM.

This clonotype was counted at least ten times. V is TRBV7-9 and J is TRBJ2-7; 9 bases fit TRBD1. V dropped 8 bases and J dropped 0; count of bases not matched to a gene: 2. This CDR3 is built from 13 residues. Per the germline V gene, CDR1 is SEHNR and CDR2 is FQNEAQ (reference sequence). The CDR3, as DNA: TGTGCCAGCGGACAGGGGATCTCCTACGAGCAGTACTTC. Its translation: CASGQGISYEQYF.

The chain combines TRBV7-9 with TRBJ2-3; 9 bases line up with TRBD1. The CDR3 has 16 residues. J lost 2 bases, V lost 5 bases, and 8 bases had no gene match. Germline V gene lookup returns CDR1 SEHNR and CDR2 FQNEAQ (reference sequence). CDR3 nucleotides: TGTGCCAGCAGCCCACAGGGGGCGCTGATCACAGATACGCAGTATTTT. Translation gives CASSPQGALITDTQYF.

This clonotype has a count of ten or more. The V gene is TRBV6-6, the J gene TRBJ2-7, with D possibly TRBD1 on 6 matching bases. This CDR3 contains 15 residues. CDR1 is MNHNY, CDR2 SVGAGI, per germline (reference sequence). With 2 bases removed from V and 3 bases from J, the gap between germline ends came to 14 bases. In DNA form, the CDR3 reads TGTGCCAGCAGTTACCGTGAGGACAGTAACTACGAGCAGTACTTC. Its translation is CASSYREDSNYEQYF.

This clonotype came up once. This chain links TRBV5-6 with TRBJ1-1, with a possible D match to TRBD1 (6 bases). Per germline, CDR1 SGHDT and CDR2 YYEEEE. Trimming removed 2 bases from V and 4 bases from J, with 18 bases in between. CDR3 size: 16 residues. This chain's CDR3 is CASSLAGGASSTEAFF. The CDR3 nucleotides read TGTGCCAGCAGCTTAGCGGGGGGCGCGTCAAGCACTGAAGCTTTCTTT.

This clonotype came up a few times. This sequence joins TRBV20-1 and TRBJ2-1; the match to TRBD2 covers 9 bases. The CDR3 is 13 residues long. Germline CDR1 reads DFQATT; CDR2 reads SNEGSKA (reference sequence). Trimming at V came to 3 bases and at J to 6 bases, leaving 3 bases not matched to a gene. CDR3 DNA sequence: TGCAGTGCTAGGTGGACTAGCGCCAATGAGCAGTTCTTC. Residues: CSARWTSANEQFF.

The chain joins TRBV9 to TRBJ2-5; possibly TRBD1 or TRBD2 for D (5 bases each). TRBJ2-7 matches the DNA end more closely, so the J call is doubtful. The CDR3 contains 12 residues. Germline V gene sequence: CDR1 SGDLS, CDR2 YYNGEE. CDR3 coding DNA: TGTGCCAGCAGCCCCGGGACGGGCGAGCAGTACTTC. Translating it yields CASSPGTGEQYF.

The rearrangement uses TRBV4-2 and TRBJ1-1; D uncertain. The CDR3 contains 15 residues. Trimming pared 4 bases from V and 1 base from J, leaving 13 bases between. Looked up from germline, CDR1 is LGHNA and CDR2 is YNFKEQ. DNA for the CDR3: TGTGCCAGCAGCCCCTCTCTGACTACGAACACTGAAGCTTTCTTT. This translates into CASSPSLTTNTEAFF.

The genes are TRBV6-2 or TRBV6-3 and TRBJ2-5, with D perhaps TRBD1 (6 bases). The germline V gene encodes CDR1 MNHEY and CDR2 SVGEGT. The germline V and J ends were trimmed by 6 bases and 5 bases, with 16 bases remaining between them. The CDR3 sequence is 14 residues long. CDR3 amino acids: CASRSPGVMETQYF. In DNA form, the CDR3 reads TGTGCCAGCAGATCCCCAGGGGTCATGGAGACCCAGTACTTC.

V and J are TRBV7-2 and TRBJ2-2; TRBD2 matches at 8 bases. Germline V gene sequence: CDR1 SGHTA, CDR2 FQGNSA. J gave up 6 bases and V 2 bases, and 5 bases lay outside the gene matches. CDR3 length equals 15 residues. CDR3 residues: CASSLNGGASGELFF. In DNA, the CDR3 is TGTGCCAGCAGCTTAAACGGGGGGGCTTCCGGGGAGCTGTTTTTT.

The V gene is TRBV13, the J gene TRBJ2-1; D perhaps matches TRBD2 (6 bases). This CDR3 has 14 residues. Trimming stripped 5 bases from V and 7 bases from J, with 15 bases between. Germline CDR1 and CDR2: PRHDT and FYEKMQ (reference sequence). Here the CDR3 DNA reads TGTGCCAGCAGCAGACTAGGTTCGTGGAATGAGCAGTTCTTC. It specifies CASSRLGSWNEQFF.

This clonotype was observed a handful of times. This chain joins TRBV10-3 and TRBJ2-7, with 11 bases that match TRBD1. This CDR3 has 16 residues. CDR1 ENHRY and CDR2 SYGVKD come from the germline V gene. The trim removed 3 bases at V and 4 bases at J, leaving 8 bases unmatched. CDR3 coding DNA: TGTGCCATCAGTGACCCCTCCGGGACAGGGGGTTACGAGCAGTACTTC. This translates into CAISDPSGTGGYEQYF.

The chain links TRBV6-5 to TRBJ2-7, with D maybe TRBD1 (6 bases). Germline CDR1 is MNHEY and CDR2 is SVGAGI. Trimming left V 6 bases short and J 1 base short, with 13 bases between. CDR3 size: 14 residues. CDR3 sequence reads: CASSRGIGSYEQYF. The CDR3 DNA reads as TGTGCCAGCAGCAGGGGAATTGGGTCCTACGAGCAGTACTTC.

This clonotype has just a few counts. The chain joins TRBV29-1 to TRBJ2-3; no firm D call. CDR3 length: 14 residues. Germline CDR1 is SQVTM and CDR2 is ANQGSEA. V lost 7 bases, J lost 4 bases, and 18 bases lay in between. CDR3 residues: CSALMLARSDTQYF. CDR3 sequence (DNA): TGCAGCGCCCTTATGTTGGCTCGGTCAGATACGCAGTATTTT.

The J gene is TRBJ1-2, the V gene TRBV12-3 or TRBV12-4; no reliable D call. CDR3 size: 14 residues. The V and J ends lost 6 bases and 4 bases respectively, with 15 bases between them. This CDR3 reads CASRKWTAPYGYTF. The CDR3 region has the DNA TGTGCCAGCAGGAAATGGACTGCTCCCTATGGCTACACCTTC.

The rearrangement uses TRBV6-5 and TRBJ2-4, with a weak D call TRBD1 (6 bases). The J call is uncertain, as TRBJ2-7 better fits the DNA end. The CDR3 runs 13 residues. The germline V gene has CDR1 MNHEY and CDR2 SVGAGI. The CDR3 DNA reads as TGTGCCAGCAGTGAGCGACAGGTGGGCGAGCAGTACTTC. Translation gives CASSERQVGEQYF.

This clonotype was counted a single time. V gene TRBV5-1 combines with J gene TRBJ2-1, with D uncertain. V lost 0 bases to trimming and J lost 7 bases, with 14 bases between them. The germline V gene has CDR1 SGHRS and CDR2 YFSETQ. This CDR3 has 15 residues. CDR3 nucleotides: TGCGCCAGCAGCTTGGAAAATCCCGCACTAAATGAGCAGTTCTTC. Protein sequence: CASSLENPALNEQFF.

The rearrangement joins TRBV21-1 to TRBJ2-1; the DNA was not used to check the table's D call, TRBD2. TRBV21-1 is flagged as a pseudogene. The CDR3 length is 15 residues. The CDR3 DNA is TGTGCCAGCAAAGGGACAGTCGGGATTTACAATGAGCAGTTCTTC. It translates to CASKGTVGIYNEQFF.